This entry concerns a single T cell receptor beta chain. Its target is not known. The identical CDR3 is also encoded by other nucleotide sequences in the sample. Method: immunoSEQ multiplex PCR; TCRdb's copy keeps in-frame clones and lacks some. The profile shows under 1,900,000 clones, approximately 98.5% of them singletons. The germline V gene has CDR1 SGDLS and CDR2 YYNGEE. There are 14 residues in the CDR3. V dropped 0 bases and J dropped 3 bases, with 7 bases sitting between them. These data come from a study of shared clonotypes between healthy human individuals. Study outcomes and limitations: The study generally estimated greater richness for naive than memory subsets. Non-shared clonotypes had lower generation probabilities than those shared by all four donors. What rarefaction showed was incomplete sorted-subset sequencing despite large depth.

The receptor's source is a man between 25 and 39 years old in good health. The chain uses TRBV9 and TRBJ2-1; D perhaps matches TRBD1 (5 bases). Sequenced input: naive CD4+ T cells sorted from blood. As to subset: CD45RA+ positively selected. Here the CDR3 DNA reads TGTGCCAGCAGCGTAGAAGGGGTCTACAATGAGCAGTTCTTC. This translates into CASSVEGVYNEQFF.